This T cell receptor (beta chain) was observed in a study of T cells in Graves' hyperthyroidism and ophthalmopathy (dated by TCRdb to about 2019). Notes on the research overall: Peripheral blood was collected at initial diagnosis, before any treatment. A discovery cohort of approximately 97 patients, about 44 with Graves' ophthalmopathy and 55 to 60 with stable Graves' hyperthyroidism, was used to find distinguishing TCR V-J signatures. Prospective prediction of ophthalmopathy was tested in an independent validation cohort consisting of 18 to 20 hyperthyroidism patients and around 16 patients who later progressed to ophthalmopathy. For training and testing, the 100 or so patients in the discovery cohort were randomly divided in a 7:3 ratio. The study also compared thyroid tissue and blood T-cell repertoires from about six Graves' hyperthyroidism patients. Following sampling, methimazole starting at 30 mg daily was given to hyperthyroidism patients, and high-dose intravenous methylprednisolone was given to ophthalmopathy patients. TCR Vbeta CDR3 sequencing of 120 to 150 peripheral blood samples (over 40 ophthalmopathy, about 74 hyperthyroidism and around 17 progressor patients) is reported in the paper. Here is what the overall study found, with its caveats: In validation, the model predicted progression to ophthalmopathy with approximately 69% sensitivity and about 73% specificity, a median of approximately 6.7 months before onset. In cross-validation, a model built on a 13 V-J signature told ophthalmopathy apart from stable hyperthyroidism with under 90% sensitivity and roughly 81% specificity, and in testing the same model reached 80%/75%. No statistical method was used to set the sample size in advance, and investigators knew the group allocation. Most expanded thyroid clonotypes (frequency above 0.001) were also found in blood, which suggests that blood repertoires may mirror thyroid immune responses.

TCR beta CDR3 regions were amplified from RNA transcripts. For the first round of RT-PCR on the TCR CDR3, the HTBI primer set was used together with the Qiagen OneStep RT-PCR kit. The libraries were constructed in a second round of multiplex PCR and then size-selected and purified. Paired-end sequencing of the libraries was performed with 100 bp reads on an Illumina HiSeq2000. The paper's data handling went like this. Raw data were processed with SOAPnuke, discarding reads with adapters, uncalled bases, mean Phred below 15, or no exact constant-primer or identifier match. COPE v1.2.5 was used to merge the high-quality paired reads, and each unique nucleotide sequence was defined as a clonotype. MiTCR v1.1 was used to align the clonotypes against IMGT TRBV, TRBD and TRBJ reference segments. The analysis was restricted to V-J combinations with a frequency above 0.0001, which together covered roughly 99% of the repertoires. A TCS score was defined as the ratio of F50 (clonal expansion) to E x V (chaos), with BLOSUM62-based TCRdist applied between CDR3 peptides within each V-J. Welch's t-statistics and random forest reduced roughly 500 V-J features to fewer than 15, which were used in a naive Bayes classifier (R e1071). TCRdb reran the public reads through fastp at Q25 and MiXCR, keeping productive beta chains. Merged by CDR3 protein, the rows form single entries marked with the most common genes and DNA. TCRdb, not the authors, supplied the V and J calls. The sample yields more than 500,000 distinct CDR3 sequences; about 16% were counted once. The ten largest clonotypes hold around 28% of the sample.

In the ophthalmopathy patients, disease was moderately to severely active, with a Clinical Activity Score of 3 or more, a NOSPECS grade of 4 or more, and a duration of less than 3 months. Patients with uncontrolled infections, other autoimmune diseases, pregnancy or lactation were excluded. Clinical symptoms, serum thyroxine and TRAb, thyroid ultrasound, and orbital computed tomography formed the basis for the diagnoses. PBMCs were isolated from 7.5 to 10 ml of fresh peripheral blood by Ficoll-Paque density gradient centrifugation. Total RNA was extracted with Trizol reagent, and quality was checked on an Agilent 2100 Bioanalyzer. Trimming costs V 3 bases and J 0 bases, and their ends lie 15 bases apart. The CDR3 holds 16 amino acids from the cysteine to the phenylalanine. Solely the CDR3 DNA is kept, with 48 bases framed from the first base. Looking up the germline V gene (reference sequence) yields CDR1 WNHNN and CDR2 SYGVQD.

With regard to this clonotype: No cognate antigen has been identified for it. Base qualities were left out, and no much larger clone turns up one base away.

This receptor was identified in a woman in her twenties or thirties with Graves' ophthalmopathy. The rearrangement combines TRBV10-1 with TRBJ2-7, with the D gene not clear enough to name. Sequencing was done on a sample of blood. The CDR3 loop reads CASSDGLAESSYEQYF. The bases are TGCGCCAGCAGTGATGGCTTGGCGGAAAGCTCCTACGAGCAGTACTTC.